Here is one TCR beta chain with its context. Its antigen specificity is not known. No much larger clone is present one base from it, and per-base qualities are unavailable. The sample originates from a study of T cells in Graves' hyperthyroidism and ophthalmopathy (dated by TCRdb to between 2017 and 2020). Background for the entire study: Peripheral blood samples were taken at the time of initial diagnosis, prior to any treatment. A discovery cohort of around 100 patients, approximately 45 with Graves' ophthalmopathy and 57 with stable Graves' hyperthyroidism, was used to find distinguishing TCR V-J signatures. An independent validation cohort of about 19 hyperthyroidism patients and 17 patients who later progressed to ophthalmopathy tested prospective prediction of ophthalmopathy. The approximately 100 discovery patients were divided at random into training and test sets in a 7:3 ratio. In addition, the study compared T-cell repertoires in thyroid tissue and in blood from roughly six Graves' hyperthyroidism patients. Once sampling was done, hyperthyroidism patients were given methimazole at a starting dose of 30 mg daily, whereas ophthalmopathy patients were given high-dose intravenous methylprednisolone. The paper describes TCR Vbeta CDR3 sequencing of about 140 peripheral blood samples, made up of about 41 ophthalmopathy patients, around 78 hyperthyroidism patients and approximately 17 progressor patients. Results and caveats for the whole study, not just this receptor: Sample size was not statistically predetermined, and investigators were not blinded to group allocation. Most expanded thyroid clonotypes (frequency above 0.001) were also found in blood, which suggests that blood repertoires may mirror thyroid immune responses. During validation, the model predicted progression to ophthalmopathy a median of approximately six months ahead of onset, with around 71% sensitivity and almost 75% specificity. A model built on a 13 V-J signature distinguished ophthalmopathy from stable hyperthyroidism, reaching 87.88% sensitivity and approximately 83% specificity in cross-validation and 80%/75% in testing.

V and J are trimmed by 6 bases and 2 bases, and the gene matches miss 5 bases of the junction. CDR1 is given as DFQATT and CDR2 as SNEGSKA, both from the germline V gene (reference sequence). The CDR3 goes from the cysteine to the phenylalanine over 14 residues. Only the CDR3 DNA stays, 42 bases, in frame from base 1. TCR beta CDR3 regions were amplified from RNA transcripts. The first round of RT-PCR for the TCR CDR3 was performed with the HTBI primer set and the Qiagen OneStep RT-PCR kit. The libraries were constructed in a second round of multiplex PCR and then size-selected and purified. Sequencing of the libraries was done on an Illumina HiSeq2000 using paired-end 100 bp reads. As for the authors' bioinformatics: SOAPnuke was used to process the raw data, with reads discarded if the reads contained adapters or uncalled bases, had a mean Phred below 15, or lacked an exact constant-primer or identifier match. COPE v1.2.5 was used to merge high-quality paired reads, and clonotypes were defined as unique nucleotide sequences. MiTCR v1.1 was used to align the clonotypes against IMGT TRBV, TRBD and TRBJ reference segments. The analysis included only V-J combinations with a frequency above 0.0001, which together covered over 98% of the repertoires. A TCS score was defined as the ratio between F50 (clonal expansion) and ExV (chaos), using BLOSUM62-based TCRdist between CDR3 peptides within each V-J. Welch's t-statistics and random forest reduced 500 to 650 V-J features to 13, which were used in a naive Bayes classifier (R e1071). Starting from the raw public reads, TCRdb applied fastp trimming at Q25, assembled clones with MiXCR and retained in-frame beta chains. Rows matching on CDR3 protein sequence are summarized as one entry with the most common DNA and genes. These V and J calls derive from TCRdb rather than the authors' analysis. The sample table shows around 440,000 distinct CDR3 sequences, and about 15% are seen once. In total, the top ten clones hold roughly 15% of the sample.

A patient counted as having stable Graves' hyperthyroidism if no progression to ophthalmopathy occurred over 18 months of follow-up. Hyperthyroidism patients were newly diagnosed, had a disease duration of under 2 months, and were aged 18 to 65 years. Any patient with an uncontrolled infection, another autoimmune disease, pregnancy or lactation was excluded. Clinical symptoms, serum thyroxine and TRAb, thyroid ultrasound, and orbital computed tomography formed the basis for the diagnoses. PBMCs were isolated from roughly 10 ml of fresh peripheral blood by Ficoll-Paque density gradient centrifugation. Total RNA was extracted using Trizol reagent, and RNA quality was assessed on an Agilent 2100 Bioanalyzer.

The V and J segments used are TRBV20-1 and TRBJ2-7; 12 junctional bases match TRBD2. Sample: blood. This clonotype originated in a woman between 18 and 29 years old with Graves' hyperthyroidism. The CDR3 protein is CSAGPSGGAYEQYF. The DNA sequence follows: TGCAGTGCAGGGCCTAGCGGGGGGGCCTACGAGCAGTACTTC.